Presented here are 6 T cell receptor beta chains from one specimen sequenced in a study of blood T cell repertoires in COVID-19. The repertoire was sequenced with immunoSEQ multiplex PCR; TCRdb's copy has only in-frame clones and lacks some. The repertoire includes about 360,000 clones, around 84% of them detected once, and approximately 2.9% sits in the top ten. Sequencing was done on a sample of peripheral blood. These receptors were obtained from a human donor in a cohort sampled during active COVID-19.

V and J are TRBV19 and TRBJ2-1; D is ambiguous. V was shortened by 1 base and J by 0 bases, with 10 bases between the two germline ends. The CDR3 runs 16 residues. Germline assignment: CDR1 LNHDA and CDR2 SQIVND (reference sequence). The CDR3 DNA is TGTGCCAGTAGTATAGTCGGGTCCACCTCCTACAATGAGCAGTTCTTC. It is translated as CASSIVGSTSYNEQFF.

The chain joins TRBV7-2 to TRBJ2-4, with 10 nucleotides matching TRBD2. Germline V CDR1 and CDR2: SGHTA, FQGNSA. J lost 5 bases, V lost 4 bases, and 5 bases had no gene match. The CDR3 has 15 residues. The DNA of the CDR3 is TGTGCCAGCAGCTCGAGGCTAGCGGGGGAAAACATTCAGTACTTC. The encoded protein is CASSSRLAGENIQYF.

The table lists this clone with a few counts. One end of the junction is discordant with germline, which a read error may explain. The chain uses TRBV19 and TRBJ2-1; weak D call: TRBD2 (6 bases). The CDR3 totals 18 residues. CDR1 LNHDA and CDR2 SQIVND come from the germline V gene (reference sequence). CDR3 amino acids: CASSIRGLSEFSSNEQFF. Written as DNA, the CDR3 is TGTGCCAGTAGTATTCGGGGGTTAAGCGAGTTTTCCTCCAATGAGCAGTTCTTC.

The CDR3 here is CASSGRPGQAGNEQFF. CDR3 coding DNA: TGCGCCAGCAGCGGCCGTCCGGGACAGGCGGGGAATGAGCAGTTCTTC. This sequence joins TRBV5-1 and TRBJ2-1, with 8 positions matching TRBD1. Germline values: CDR1 SGHRS, CDR2 YFSETQ. Unmatched junction bases numbered 13, after V lost 4 bases and J lost 7 bases. The CDR3 covers 16 residues. The full variable domain, its missing parts supplied by reference TRBV5-1 and TRBJ2-1, is KAGVTQTPRYLIKTRGQQVTLSCSPISGHRSVSWYQQTPGQGLQFLFEYFSETQRNKGNFPGRFSGRQFSNSRSEMNVSTLELGDSALYLCASSGRPGQAGNEQFFGPGTRLTVL.

The CDR3 DNA reads as TGCGCCAGCAGCTTGCGCCAGTACAATGAGCAGTTCTTC. Amino acid sequence: CASSLRQYNEQFF. The chain couples TRBV5-1 to TRBJ2-1; D unresolved. Germline-derived CDR1 and CDR2 are SGHRS and YFSETQ. The germline V and J ends were trimmed by 1 base and 4 bases, with 6 bases remaining between them. The CDR3 covers 13 residues.

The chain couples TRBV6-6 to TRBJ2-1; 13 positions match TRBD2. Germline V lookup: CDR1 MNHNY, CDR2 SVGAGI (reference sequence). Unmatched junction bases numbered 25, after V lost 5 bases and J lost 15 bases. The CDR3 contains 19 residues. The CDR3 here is CASSPRLPGTSGEVWYGFF. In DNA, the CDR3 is TGTGCCAGCAGTCCTAGGCTCCCCGGGACTAGCGGGGAGGTGTGGTATGGGTTCTTC.